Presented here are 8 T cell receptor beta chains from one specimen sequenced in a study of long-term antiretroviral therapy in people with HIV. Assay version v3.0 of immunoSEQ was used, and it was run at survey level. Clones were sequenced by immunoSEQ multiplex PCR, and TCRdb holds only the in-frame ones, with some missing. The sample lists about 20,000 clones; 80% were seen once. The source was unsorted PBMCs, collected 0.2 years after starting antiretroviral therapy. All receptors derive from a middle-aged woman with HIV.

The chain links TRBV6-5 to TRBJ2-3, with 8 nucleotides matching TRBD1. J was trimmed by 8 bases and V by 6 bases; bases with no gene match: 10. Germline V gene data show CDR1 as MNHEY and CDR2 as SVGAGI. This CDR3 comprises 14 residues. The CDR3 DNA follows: TGTGCCAGCAGCCCGGACAGGGCTCGGGGTACGCAGTATTTT. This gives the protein CASSPDRARGTQYF.

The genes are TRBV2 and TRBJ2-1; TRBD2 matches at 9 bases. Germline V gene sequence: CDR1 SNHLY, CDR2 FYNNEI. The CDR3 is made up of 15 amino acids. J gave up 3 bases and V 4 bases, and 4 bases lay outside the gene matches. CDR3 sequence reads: CASSVSGSLYNEQFF. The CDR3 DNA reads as TGTGCCAGCAGTGTTAGCGGGAGTCTCTACAATGAGCAGTTCTTC.

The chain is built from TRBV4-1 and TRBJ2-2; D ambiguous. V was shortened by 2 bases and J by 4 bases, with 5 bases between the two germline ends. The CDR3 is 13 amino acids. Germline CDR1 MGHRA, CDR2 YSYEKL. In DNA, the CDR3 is TGCGCCAGCAGCCAACACACCACCGGGGAGCTGTTTTTT. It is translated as CASSQHTTGELFF.

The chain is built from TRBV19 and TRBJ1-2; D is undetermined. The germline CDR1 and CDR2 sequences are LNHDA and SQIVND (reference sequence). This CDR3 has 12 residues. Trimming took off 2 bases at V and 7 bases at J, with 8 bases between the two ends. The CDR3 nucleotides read TGTGCCAGTAGTATATTCGAGTTTGGCTACACCTTC. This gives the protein CASSIFEFGYTF.

CDR3 region: CASSDQGANIQYF. The DNA for the CDR3 is TGTGCCAGCAGTGACCAGGGGGCAAACATTCAGTACTTC. The chain joins TRBV6-1 to TRBJ2-4; 8 bases agree with TRBD1. CDR3 length equals 13 residues. Germline-derived CDR1 and CDR2 are MNHNS and SASEGT. V was clipped by 3 bases and J by 6 bases; unmatched bases: 1.

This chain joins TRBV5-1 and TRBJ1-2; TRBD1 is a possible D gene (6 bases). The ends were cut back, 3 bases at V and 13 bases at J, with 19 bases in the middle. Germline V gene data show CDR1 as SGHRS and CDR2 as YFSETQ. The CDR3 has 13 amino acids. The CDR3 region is CASSWQGQGEGTF. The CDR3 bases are TGCGCCAGCAGCTGGCAGGGGCAGGGCGAAGGCACCTTC.

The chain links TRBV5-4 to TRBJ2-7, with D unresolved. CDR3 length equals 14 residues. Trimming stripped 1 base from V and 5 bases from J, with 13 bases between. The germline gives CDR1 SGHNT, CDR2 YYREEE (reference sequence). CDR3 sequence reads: CASSLRAGVDEQYF. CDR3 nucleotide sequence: TGTGCCAGCAGCTTGAGGGCAGGCGTAGACGAGCAGTACTTC.

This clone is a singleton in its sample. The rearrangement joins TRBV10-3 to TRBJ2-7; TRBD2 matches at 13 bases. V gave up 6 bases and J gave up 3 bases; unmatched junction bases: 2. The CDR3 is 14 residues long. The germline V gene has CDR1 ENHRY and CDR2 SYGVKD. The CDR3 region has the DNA TGTGCCATCAGGGGACTAGCGGGAAGCTACGAGCAGTACTTC. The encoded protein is CAIRGLAGSYEQYF.